The 11 T cell receptor beta chains given below trace back to one sample, sequenced in a study of Ad26.COV2.S vaccination and SARS-CoV-2 variants. The sample's treatment: over 15 received Ad26.COV2.S at low or high dose, single or two shots; roughly five received placebo; per-sample allocation not given. Each sample was drawn 63 days after the first injection (of vaccine or placebo). Assay: immunoSEQ multiplex PCR; the TCRdb copy retains only in-frame clones and omits some. The table shows about 440,000 clones, with around 91% occurring only once. The sample here was peripheral blood, taken in a trial of Ad26.COV2.S vaccine versus placebo. Receptors originate from a person between 18 and 65 years old who received the Ad26.COV2.S COVID-19 vaccine or a placebo.

J is TRBJ2-7 and V is TRBV6-5, with 9 positions matching TRBD2. The V gene's germline CDR1 is MNHEY and CDR2 SVGAGI. V shed 1 base, J shed 3 bases, and the junction held 4 bases outside the gene matches. This CDR3 region has 15 residues. The CDR3 here is CASSYYTSGLYEQYF. The CDR3 DNA follows: TGTGCCAGCAGTTACTATACTAGCGGGCTCTACGAGCAGTACTTC.

J is TRBJ2-2 and V is TRBV6-5, with D perhaps TRBD1 (6 bases). Germline values: CDR1 MNHEY, CDR2 SVGAGI. V was trimmed by 4 bases and J by 5 bases, leaving 11 bases between them. This CDR3 has 14 amino acids. This CDR3 is CASSLQGQTGELFF. CDR3 DNA sequence: TGTGCCAGCAGTTTACAGGGCCAAACCGGGGAGCTGTTTTTT.

This rearrangement joins TRBV28 to TRBJ1-4; 8 bases are a match to TRBD1. The germline V gene has CDR1 MDHEN and CDR2 SYDVKM. This CDR3 is built from 13 residues. V shed 6 bases, J shed 10 bases, and the junction held 7 bases outside the gene matches. Here the CDR3 DNA reads TGTGCCAGCAGCATACAGGGGGGGGTAAAACTGTTTTTT. It translates to CASSIQGGVKLFF. Complete variable domain (other parts from reference TRBV28 and TRBJ1-4): DVKVTQSSRYLVKRTGEKVFLECVQDMDHENMFWYRQDPGLGLRLIYFSYDVKMKEKGDIPEGYSVSREKKERFSLILESASTNQTSMYLCASSIQGGVKLFFGSGTQLSVL.

The chain recombines TRBV7-9 with TRBJ1-1; TRBD1 might be the D (6 bases). The ends were cut back, 4 bases at V and 1 base at J, with 10 bases in the middle. Germline CDR1 SEHNR, CDR2 FQNEAQ (reference sequence). This CDR3 comprises 14 residues. The CDR3 sequence: CASSSGQTNTEAFF. In nucleotides, the CDR3 is TGTGCCAGCAGCTCCGGACAGACGAACACTGAAGCTTTCTTT.

V usage is TRBV2 and J usage is TRBJ1-4; D is perhaps TRBD1 (6 bases). The ends were cut back, 8 bases at V and 7 bases at J, with 14 bases in the middle. The germline V gene encodes CDR1 SNHLY and CDR2 FYNNEI. There are 13 residues in the CDR3. The CDR3 DNA follows: TGTGCCAGCGGAACCGGGGGCGGTGAAAAACTGTTTTTT. It specifies CASGTGGGEKLFF.

J is TRBJ2-7 and V is TRBV9, with 7 bases matching TRBD2. The CDR3 consists of 14 residues. Germline V gene sequence: CDR1 SGDLS, CDR2 YYNGEE. With 0 bases clipped from V and 6 bases from J, the junction kept 6 bases outside the gene matches. The chain's CDR3 is CASSVEAGRGEQYF. The CDR3 DNA sequence: TGTGCCAGCAGCGTAGAAGCGGGACGGGGCGAGCAGTACTTC.

This sequence joins TRBV27 and TRBJ2-1; TRBD1 might be the D (5 bases). Deletions cut 7 bases from V and 1 base from J, with 17 bases between. CDR1 and CDR2 from the germline V gene are MNHEY and SMNVEV (reference sequence). This CDR3 comprises 16 residues. The CDR3 here is CASTLVGRTSYNEQFF. The CDR3 nucleotides are TGTGCCAGCACCCTCGTGGGGCGGACATCCTACAATGAGCAGTTCTTC.

V and J are TRBV5-4 and TRBJ1-2; TRBD1 is a possible D gene (6 bases). This CDR3 spans 14 amino acids. Germline assignment: CDR1 SGHNT and CDR2 YYREEE (reference sequence). The V end lost 5 bases, the J end lost 2 bases, and 13 bases lay between the germline ends. CDR3 nucleotide sequence: TGTGCCAGCAGACGAAACAGGGCGAACTATGGCTACACCTTC. It yields the protein CASRRNRANYGYTF.

The chain links TRBV2 to TRBJ2-5, with D possibly TRBD2 on 5 matching bases. The CDR3 is made up of 14 amino acids. Per the germline V gene, CDR1 is SNHLY and CDR2 is FYNNEI. V lost 0 bases and J 5 bases, leaving 10 bases between the germline ends. Here the CDR3 DNA reads TGTGCCAGCAGTGAAGCCTGGGAGATTGAGACCCAGTACTTC. This gives the protein CASSEAWEIETQYF.

The gene calls are TRBV28 and TRBJ1-1; D unclear. The CDR3 covers 17 residues. CDR1 is MDHEN, CDR2 SYDVKM, per germline. V was clipped by 3 bases and J by 0 bases, with 17 bases between them. CDR3 sequence reads: CASSFSSSGRLNTEAFF. The CDR3 DNA follows: TGTGCCAGCAGTTTTAGTTCTTCCGGGCGGTTGAACACTGAAGCTTTCTTT.

CDR3 coding DNA: TGTGCCACCAGTGAAGCCAGTTTTTTAGGAGGCTACACCTTC. Translation: CATSEASFLGGYTF. V is TRBV24-1 and J is TRBJ1-2, with D hard to call. The CDR3 spans 14 residues. V lost 4 bases and J 8 bases, leaving 16 bases between the germline ends. The germline V gene has CDR1 KGHDR and CDR2 SFDVKD.